This TCR beta chain was documented in a study of identical twins. This clonotype has more than one count but fewer than ten. Only healthy Caucasians were enrolled as donors. Template switching created a universal primer site, and the cDNA included unique molecular identifiers. TCRdb reanalysed the 5' RACE reads using MiXCR and keeps one entry per CDR3 protein. Of about 200,000 distinct CDR3 sequences detected, about 16% appear once; the ten largest clones hold 40%. A further study also used this sample, focusing on T cells expressing NK-cell markers. From that second work: The TCR beta repertoires originated in sorted CD3+CD56+NKG2C+, CD3+CD56+NKG2C- and CD3+CD56-NKG2C+ T cells.

The sample comprised CD8+ T cells sorted from blood. The TCR comes from a woman between 18 and 29 years old in good health.

The CDR3 region is CASSGGTQQFF. DNA of the CDR3: TGTGCCAGCAGCGGAGGGACGCAGCAGTTCTTC. The V call is TRBV6-6, the J call TRBJ2-1; the D gene is possibly TRBD2 (6 bases). CDR1 MNHNY and CDR2 SVGAGI come from the germline V gene (reference sequence). V lost 6 bases and J lost 11, with 11 bases in between. CDR3 length equals 11 residues.